This TCR beta chain was captured in a study of cytomegalovirus exposure and HLA in healthy donors. Study details: The same platform as the roughly 700 first-cohort repertoires was used for the 100 to 150 validation repertoires, a later analysis reported.

Assay used: immunoSEQ multiplex PCR; TCRdb lists only in-frame clones, some missing. The sample shows under 85,000 clones, almost 95% of them seen only once. Worth noting for this clone: Its antigen remains unknown.

General study findings and limits: CMV antigen specificity was confirmed in vitro for three CMV-associated chains.

The sequenced sample was PBMCs. This clonotype was obtained from a man between 18 and 35 years old in good health and CMV-seropositive.

The CDR3 DNA is TGTGCCAGCAGTGCTCAGGCGGGAAACATTCAGTACTTC. This gives the protein CASSAQAGNIQYF. This chain links TRBV2 with TRBJ2-4, with D tentatively TRBD2 (5 bases). The V end was cut by 4 bases, the J end by 6 bases, with 10 bases between. The CDR3 totals 13 residues. In germline, CDR1 is SNHLY, CDR2 FYNNEI.